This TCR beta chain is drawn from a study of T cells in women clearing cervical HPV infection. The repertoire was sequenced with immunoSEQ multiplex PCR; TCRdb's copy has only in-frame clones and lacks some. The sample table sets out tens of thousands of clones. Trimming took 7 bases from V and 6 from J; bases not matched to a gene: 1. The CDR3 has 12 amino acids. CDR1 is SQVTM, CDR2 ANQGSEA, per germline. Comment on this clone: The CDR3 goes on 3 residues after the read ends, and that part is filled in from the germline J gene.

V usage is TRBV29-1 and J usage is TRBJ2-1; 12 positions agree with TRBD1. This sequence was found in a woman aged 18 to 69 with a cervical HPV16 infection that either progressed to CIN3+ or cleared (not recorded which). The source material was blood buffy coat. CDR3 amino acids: CSGGQGANEQFF. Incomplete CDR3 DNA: TGCAGCGGGGGACAGGGGGCCAATGAG.